The rows below give T cell receptor beta chains drawn from one sample of a study of blood T cell repertoires in COVID-19. Sequencing used immunoSEQ multiplex PCR; TCRdb keeps in-frame clones, though not all of them. Of a few hundred thousand clones listed, roughly 83% were seen once; the top ten hold under 2%. Source material: peripheral blood. All receptors come from a woman in her 50s with acute or convalescent COVID-19. Both conserved end residues are part of each CDR3. A D gene is named only where the DNA matches it firmly. Clone size is given for some rows only: seen once, a few or many times, or a class if the clone is expanded.

V: TRBV3-1/TRBV3-2; D: -; size: -; J: TRBJ2-1; DNA: TGTGCCAGCAGGTCCGGGACTTTGGGTGAGCAGTTCTTC; CDR3: CASRSGTLGEQFF
V: TRBV19; D: TRBD1; size: -; J: TRBJ1-5; DNA: TGTGCCAGTAGTATCTGGGACAGGGACCAGCCCCAGCATTTT; CDR3: CASSIWDRDQPQHF
V: TRBV2; D: TRBD1; size: once; J: TRBJ1-2; DNA: TGTGCCAGCAGGGTCGACAGGGATCGTGGCTACACCTTC; CDR3: CASRVDRDRGYTF
V: TRBV30; D: -; size: once; J: TRBJ2-5; DNA: TGTGCCTGGACGTCGCTTCTAACCCAGTACTTC; CDR3: CAWTSLLTQYF
V: TRBV6-5; D: -; size: -; J: TRBJ1-5; DNA: TGTGCCATCCAGACAGGAGGCAATCAGCCCCAGCATTTT; CDR3: CAIQTGGNQPQHF
V: TRBV6-4; D: TRBD1; size: -; J: TRBJ2-6; DNA: TGTGCCAGCAGTGACAACCTCTATGAGGACAGGGGATACAACGTCCTGACTTTC; CDR3: CASSDNLYEDRGYNVLTF
V: TRBV19; D: -; size: -; J: TRBJ2-5; DNA: TGTGCCAGTACCTCTGAAGAGACCCAGTACTTC; CDR3: CASTSEETQYF
V: TRBV5-4; D: -; size: -; J: TRBJ1-1; DNA: TGTGCCAGCAGCTTGGGGGGGCCTGAAGCTTTCTTT; CDR3: CASSLGGPEAFF
V: TRBV5-1; D: -; size: -; J: TRBJ1-6; DNA: TGCGCCAGCAGCTTGTCTTACGGAGACTCCTATAATTCACCCCTCCACTTT; CDR3: CASSLSYGDSYNSPLHF
V: TRBV28; D: -; size: -; J: TRBJ1-1; DNA: TGTGCCAGCAGTTTAAATCCCCCAGGGCAGGGCGGAACTGAAGCTTTCTTT; CDR3: CASSLNPPGQGGTEAFF
V: TRBV24-1; D: -; size: -; J: TRBJ2-1; DNA: TGTGCCACCAGTGATTTCCCTGACAGGTCCGGTCACAATGAGCAGTTCTTC; CDR3: CATSDFPDRSGHNEQFF
V: TRBV15; D: TRBD1; size: once; J: TRBJ1-5; DNA: TGTGCCACCAGCAGGGGACAGTACAATCAGCCCCAGCATTTT; CDR3: CATSRGQYNQPQHF
V: TRBV5-1; D: -; size: -; J: TRBJ2-5; DNA: TGCGCCAGCAGCTTGGCCCCTGGCAGCCAAGAGACCCAGTACTTC; CDR3: CASSLAPGSQETQYF
V: TRBV6-1; D: -; size: -; J: TRBJ2-7; DNA: TGTGCCAGCAGTGAACTCTGGGCTGGCGAGCAGTACTTC; CDR3: CASSELWAGEQYF
V: TRBV12-3/TRBV12-4; D: TRBD1; size: -; J: TRBJ1-5; DNA: TGTGCCAGCAGCCAGACAGGGTCTCAGCCCCAGCATTTT; CDR3: CASSQTGSQPQHF
V: TRBV7-9; D: TRBD1; size: -; J: TRBJ1-1; DNA: TGTGCCAGCAGCTTCGGACAGGGGGTTTCGAACACTGAAGCTTTCTTT; CDR3: CASSFGQGVSNTEAFF
V: TRBV9; D: -; size: -; J: TRBJ2-7; DNA: TGTGCCAGCAGCGTACTGGGGATTCAGGGCGAGCAGTACTTC; CDR3: CASSVLGIQGEQYF
V: TRBV19; D: TRBD1; size: -; J: TRBJ2-7; DNA: TGTGCCAGTACCCTTGGAGCCGGGACAGTGTCCTACGAGCAGTACTTC; CDR3: CASTLGAGTVSYEQYF
V: TRBV7-3; D: -; size: -; J: TRBJ2-1; DNA: TGTGCCAGCAGCTCTGGCCTTAACGATGAGCAGTTCTTC; CDR3: CASSSGLNDEQFF
V: TRBV7-9; D: TRBD1; size: -; J: TRBJ2-1; DNA: TGTGCCAGCAGCGGAACCGGGACAGGGGTTTTCTACAATGAGCAGTTCTTC; CDR3: CASSGTGTGVFYNEQFF
V: TRBV5-6; D: -; size: -; J: TRBJ1-1; DNA: TGTGCCAGCAGCCCCATAGGGGCGAGGGGGACTGAAGCTTTCTTT; CDR3: CASSPIGARGTEAFF
V: TRBV5-1; D: -; size: -; J: TRBJ2-3; DNA: TGCGCCAGCAGCAGACAGACAGATACGCAGTATTTT; CDR3: CASSRQTDTQYF
V: TRBV7-9; D: TRBD1; size: -; J: TRBJ1-3; DNA: TGTGCCAGCAGGCACCCAGGGGACAGTGGAAACACCATATATTTT; CDR3: CASRHPGDSGNTIYF
V: TRBV7-2; D: -; size: -; J: TRBJ2-1; DNA: TGTGGTTCCGGGTCAAGGATACTCAATGAGCAGTTCTTC; CDR3: CGSGSRILNEQFF